The 17 T cell receptor beta chains below come from one sample, sequenced in a study of beta chain features in type 1 diabetes. Study-level results: For Type 1 diabetes patients, all four CD4+ subsets carried TCRB CDR3s that were moderately but significantly shorter.

The isolated RNA, all of it, was reverse transcribed, so expressed TCRB transcripts were what got sequenced. Profiling relied on immunoSEQ multiplex PCR, and the TCRdb table lists in-frame clones only, not all of them. The top ten clones hold around 0.022% of a sample with about 700,000 clones, over 10% of them seen once. No antigens are known for them. Material for sequencing was naive CD4+ T cells from blood. These receptors came from a man aged 18-30 years with type 1 diabetes.

This clone was seen more than once but under ten times. V gene TRBV5-8 combines with J gene TRBJ2-6; TRBD2 might be the D (6 bases). Germline CDR1 SGHTS, CDR2 YDEGEE. V shed 2 bases and J shed 2 bases, with 14 bases lying between them. This CDR3 has 17 amino acids. The CDR3 loop is CASSLEAGVAGANVLTF. For the CDR3, the DNA is TGTGCCAGCAGCTTAGAAGCGGGTGTAGCTGGGGCCAACGTCCTGACTTTC.

V is TRBV30 and J is TRBJ1-4, with D possibly matching TRBD1 (6 bases). V was clipped by 3 bases and J by 4 bases, with 12 bases between them. The germline V gene has CDR1 GTSNPN and CDR2 SVGIG (reference sequence). CDR3 length: 14 amino acids. CDR3 nucleotides: TGTGCCTGGAGGCGGGGGGGCTTTAATGAAAAACTGTTTTTT. It specifies CAWRRGGFNEKLFF.

This clone was counted only a few times. The chain is built from TRBV13 and TRBJ2-5; 8 positions agree with TRBD2. Losses at the gene ends were 6 bases for V and 4 bases for J; bases not matched to a gene: 7. This CDR3 is 14 amino acids long. The germline V gene has CDR1 PRHDT and CDR2 FYEKMQ (reference sequence). CDR3 residues: CASRTAAGGETQYF. The DNA for the CDR3 is TGTGCCAGCAGAACGGCGGCGGGGGGAGAGACCCAGTACTTC.

A few counts support this clone. V gene TRBV5-1 combines with J gene TRBJ2-7, with a tentative D call TRBD1 (6 bases). The CDR3 covers 14 residues. Germline values: CDR1 SGHRS, CDR2 YFSETQ. With 2 bases removed from V and 0 bases from J, the gap between germline ends came to 9 bases. For the CDR3, the DNA is TGCGCCAGCAGCTTCCGGACAGTCTCCTACGAGCAGTACTTC. This translates into CASSFRTVSYEQYF.

J is TRBJ2-7 and V is TRBV28, with TRBD2 as a possible D gene (6 bases). Germline V gives CDR1 MDHEN, CDR2 SYDVKM. V dropped 7 bases and J dropped 0 bases, with 19 bases sitting between them. The length of the CDR3 is 16 residues. CDR3 region: CASIPLGGASSYEQYF. The CDR3 DNA reads TGTGCCAGCATCCCTCTCGGGGGTGCCAGCTCCTACGAGCAGTACTTC.

V gene TRBV30 combines with J gene TRBJ1-5; D gene uncertain. There are 13 residues in the CDR3. V was cut by 1 base and J by 3 bases, with 7 bases left in between. Per the germline V gene, CDR1 is GTSNPN and CDR2 is SVGIG (reference sequence). For the CDR3, the DNA is TGTGCCTGGAGTGGTCTCGTCAATCAGCCCCAGCATTTT. Translated, it gives CAWSGLVNQPQHF.

The chain carries TRBV29-1 and TRBJ2-3, with a tentative D call TRBD2 (5 bases). CDR3 length: 11 residues. Germline assignment: CDR1 SQVTM and CDR2 ANQGSEA. The V and J ends lost 3 bases and 6 bases respectively, with 7 bases between them. The CDR3 sequence is CSVDRGDTQYF. The CDR3 region has the DNA TGCAGCGTTGATAGAGGGGATACGCAGTATTTT.

This sequence joins TRBV5-1 and TRBJ1-1; D gene ambiguous. The germline V gene has CDR1 SGHRS and CDR2 YFSETQ. V was shortened by 0 bases and J by 6 bases, with 9 bases between the two germline ends. This CDR3 comprises 13 residues. The CDR3 protein is CASSLADGAEAFF. The CDR3 DNA reads as TGCGCCAGCAGCTTGGCTGACGGCGCTGAAGCTTTCTTT.

The table lists this clone with a few counts. The chain couples TRBV30 to TRBJ1-4, with TRBD1 matching over 7 bases. Germline V lookup: CDR1 GTSNPN, CDR2 SVGIG (reference sequence). Germline trimming cut 4 bases from V and 14 bases from J; bases unmatched to any gene: 13. CDR3 length: 13 residues. CDR3 nucleotide sequence: TGTGCCTGGAACAGACAGGGCTCCGGCGCGCTGTTTTTT. It specifies CAWNRQGSGALFF.

The rearrangement links TRBV6-1 to TRBJ1-5; 8 bases align to TRBD1. Trimming took 6 bases from V and 3 from J; bases not matched to a gene: 4. The CDR3 spans 14 residues. Germline-derived CDR1 and CDR2 are MNHNS and SASEGT. This CDR3 is CASSHRGNNQPQHF. CDR3 DNA sequence: TGTGCCAGCAGCCACAGGGGGAACAATCAGCCCCAGCATTTT.

This clone was detected only a few times. Distinct nucleotide sequences in the sample also encode this CDR3. The chain links TRBV6-5 to TRBJ2-7; 10 bases align to TRBD1. The CDR3 runs to 15 residues. J was trimmed by 2 bases and V by 0 bases; bases with no gene match: 1. Germline CDR1 MNHEY, CDR2 SVGAGI. DNA of the CDR3: TGTGCCAGCAGTTACTCGGGACAGGGGACCTACGAGCAGTACTTC. This codes for CASSYSGQGTYEQYF.

This chain uses TRBV11-2 with TRBJ2-3; D gene ambiguous. V shed 5 bases and J shed 6 bases, with 6 bases lying between them. Germline values: CDR1 SGHAT, CDR2 FQNNGV. This CDR3 comprises 11 residues. CDR3 sequence (DNA): TGTGCCAGCAGCCCCAGGGATACGCAGTATTTT. Amino acid sequence: CASSPRDTQYF.

The chain employs TRBV14 and TRBJ2-7; D uncertain. In germline, CDR1 is SGHDN, CDR2 FVKESK. Trimming cost V 2 bases and J 4 bases, with 9 bases left between them. The CDR3 has 13 amino acids. The DNA of the CDR3 is TGTGCCAGCAGCCAAAATGCGTGGTACGAGCAGTACTTC. Translated: CASSQNAWYEQYF.

The CDR3 DNA follows: TGCGCCAGCAGCACCGGACAGGACCTCAACGTCCTGACTTTC. Encoded protein: CASSTGQDLNVLTF. The rearrangement uses TRBV5-1 and TRBJ2-6; 7 nucleotides match TRBD1. Unmatched junction bases numbered 7, after V lost 4 bases and J lost 9 bases. Germline CDR1 and CDR2: SGHRS and YFSETQ. CDR3 size: 14 residues.

The J gene is TRBJ1-2, the V gene TRBV9; 8 bases map to TRBD1. CDR1 is SGDLS, CDR2 YYNGEE, per germline. There are 16 residues in the CDR3. The junction had 10 bases not matched to a gene; V was cut back by 0 bases and J by 6 bases. As DNA, the CDR3 is TGTGCCAGCAGCGTAGGGATTTCCGACAGGGGAGATGGCTACACCTTC. Residues: CASSVGISDRGDGYTF.

The chain has TRBV5-1 and TRBJ1-5; possible D gene TRBD1, 5 bases. The CDR3 sequence is 15 residues long. CDR1 SGHRS and CDR2 YFSETQ come from the germline V gene. V was trimmed by 2 bases and J by 2 bases, leaving 11 bases between them. Here the CDR3 DNA reads TGCGCCAGCAGCTTTAAACAGGCAGGCAATCAGCCCCAGCATTTT. This translates into CASSFKQAGNQPQHF.

This clone was counted a few times. The chain carries TRBV25-1 and TRBJ2-7; D is perhaps TRBD1 (5 bases). V was clipped by 5 bases and J by 6 bases, with 17 bases between them. This CDR3 comprises 14 residues. Germline CDR1 reads MGHDK; CDR2 reads SYGVNS. The CDR3 nucleotides read TGTGCCAGCAGTCCCCAAGGAGCAGGGCGCGAGCAGTACTTC. This gives the protein CASSPQGAGREQYF.